This T cell receptor (beta chain) was documented in a study of Graves' ophthalmopathy and Graves' hyperthyroidism. Turning to the study itself: The stable label applied to hyperthyroidism with no ophthalmopathy within 18 months of follow-up. Study observations and caveats: Classification of ophthalmopathy versus stable hyperthyroidism by a 13-signature model yielded 85% to 90% sensitivity and approximately 80% specificity.

Patients were diagnosed from clinical symptoms, serum thyroxine, TRAb, thyroid ultrasound and orbital computed tomography. In the case of this clonotype: Its specificity is not known.

The CDR3 consists of 12 residues. Looked up from germline, CDR1 is SGHTS and CDR2 is YDEGEE. Trimming stripped 7 bases from V and 8 bases from J, with 15 bases between. Amplifying from RNA transcripts, the study obtained TCR beta CDR3 regions. After a first-round RT-PCR with HTBI primers, a second-round multiplex PCR was run. TCRdb re-called the multiplex PCR reads with MiXCR, one entry per CDR3 protein. The data contain over a million distinct CDR3 sequences, about 36% of them singletons. The chain combines TRBV5-8 with TRBJ1-1; possible D gene TRBD1, 5 bases. The sequence came from an adult man with Graves' hyperthyroidism. Sequenced input: peripheral blood or thyroid tissue (not recorded which). The CDR3, as DNA: TGTGCCAGCGAGGAGGGGCCCCGAGAAGCTTTCTTT. Translation: CASEEGPREAFF.